Presented here are 4 T cell receptor beta chains from one specimen sequenced in a study of blood T cell repertoires in COVID-19. Profiling relied on immunoSEQ multiplex PCR, and the TCRdb table lists in-frame clones only, not all of them. The sample has fewer than 450,000 clones; approximately 91% are singletons. Sequences were obtained from peripheral blood. The receptors were sampled from an older woman with COVID-19, enrolled during active disease.

V and J are TRBV7-2 and TRBJ1-6, with a tentative D call TRBD1 (6 bases). This CDR3 is 18 amino acids long. Trimming removed 4 bases at V and 2 bases at J, with 18 bases between. Germline V lookup: CDR1 SGHTA, CDR2 FQGNSA. The DNA for the CDR3 is TGTGCCAGCAGCTATTATGGGACACACAGGACCTATAATTCACCCCTCCACTTT. Translated: CASSYYGTHRTYNSPLHF.

The chain joins TRBV4-1 to TRBJ1-3, with 7 bases matching TRBD1. Germline CDR1 is MGHRA and CDR2 is YSYEKL. Unmatched junction bases numbered 8, after V lost 0 bases and J lost 6 bases. The CDR3 loop spans 16 amino acids. Written as DNA, the CDR3 is TGCGCCAGCAGCCAAGATTCTGGGACAGTTGCAAACACCATATATTTT. This codes for CASSQDSGTVANTIYF.

The chain links TRBV9 to TRBJ2-7; D remains ambiguous. This CDR3 contains 15 residues. V lost 0 bases and J 0 bases, leaving 10 bases between the germline ends. Germline V lookup: CDR1 SGDLS, CDR2 YYNGEE. The CDR3 coding sequence is TGTGCCAGCAGCGTAGACTCTACAGCCTCCTACGAGCAGTACTTC. Translation gives CASSVDSTASYEQYF.

This sequence joins TRBV5-1 and TRBJ2-5, with 8 nucleotides matching TRBD2. Looked up from germline, CDR1 is SGHRS and CDR2 is YFSETQ. The CDR3 sequence is 17 residues long. J lost 5 bases, V lost 1 base, and 13 bases had no gene match. CDR3: CASSLFYVHPGGETQYF. The CDR3 DNA reads as TGCGCCAGCAGCTTGTTTTACGTCCACCCGGGGGGGGAGACCCAGTACTTC.